Listed below are T cell receptor beta chains from one sample, sequenced in a study of CD8+CD57+ T cells in acquired aplastic anemia. TCRdb ran MiXCR on the reads and lists one entry per CDR3 protein. The repertoire holds about 220,000 distinct CDR3 sequences, 30% to 35% seen once, with around 1.1% in the top ten. Source material: sorted CD4+, CD8+, or CD8+CD57+ T cells (not recorded which) from PBMCs. The receptors stem from a human donor in good health, serving as a control. Each CDR3 is given with its conserved first and last residue. Each record gives: J gene, V gene, CDR3 length, clone size, D gene, CDR3 DNA, CDR3 protein. A D gene is named only where the DNA matches it firmly. For some rows the clone size is stated as once, few or many, or as a class when expanded; others skip it.

TRBJ1-5 TRBV10-3 13 many NA TGTGCCATCAGTGAGACCCCCAATCAGCCCCAGCATTTT CAISETPNQPQHF
TRBJ2-1 TRBV6-1 11 NA NA TGTGCCAGCGCCGAGTTCAATGAGCAGTTCTTC CASAEFNEQFF
TRBJ1-1 TRBV29-1 14 many NA TGCAGCGTTGGGGGGGGACGTGAAAACACTGAAGCTTTCTTT CSVGGGRENTEAFF
TRBJ2-7 TRBV11-2 14 NA NA TGTGCCGGCAAAGGCGCAGGGGCCCCCTACGAGCAGTACTTC CAGKGAGAPYEQYF
TRBJ2-6 TRBV19 19 once NA TGTGCCAGTAGTGGGGCAGCCGGGGGGCTCCTCTCTGGGGCCAACGTCCTGACTTTC CASSGAAGGLLSGANVLTF
TRBJ2-1 TRBV9 12 NA NA TGTGCCAGCGGGGGGCCGAGGAATGAGCAGTTCTTC CASGGPRNEQFF
TRBJ2-3 TRBV7-2 15 many NA TGTGCCAGCAGCTCCGTCGCACTATCCTCAGATACGCAGTATTTT CASSSVALSSDTQYF
TRBJ2-5 TRBV15 13 NA NA TGTGCCACCAGCAGAGAAGGTTTAGAGACCCAGTACTTC CATSREGLETQYF
TRBJ2-1 TRBV5-5 15 many TRBD2 TGTGCCAGCAGCGGGACTAGCTCCCGAGGGGATGAGCAGTTCTTC CASSGTSSRGDEQFF
TRBJ1-2 TRBV2 15 few TRBD1 TGTGCCAGCAGCCCGAGAGGACAGGGGGCCAATGGCTACACCTTC CASSPRGQGANGYTF
TRBJ1-1 TRBV5-1 18 NA NA TGCGCCAGCAGCGGCCTTAGGGGGGCAGGGGTTATGAACACTGAAGCTTTCTTT CASSGLRGAGVMNTEAFF
TRBJ1-5 TRBV2 12 few TRBD1 TGTGCCAGCGGGACAGACAATCAGCCCCAGCATTTT CASGTDNQPQHF
TRBJ2-5 TRBV5-1 15 few TRBD1 TGCGCCAGCAGCAGAAAGACAGGGGGCGAAGAGACCCAGTACTTC CASSRKTGGEETQYF
TRBJ2-2 TRBV7-8 14 once NA TGTGCCAATGGGCGGCAGGGAGACACCGGGGAGCTGTTTTTT CANGRQGDTGELFF
TRBJ2-1 TRBV2 11 many NA TGTGCCAGCAGTGTTGGTGGTGAGCAGTTCTTC CASSVGGEQFF
TRBJ1-3 TRBV7-2 15 NA TRBD1 TGTGCCAGCAGCAACAGGACAGGGGGCAGAAACACCATATATTTT CASSNRTGGRNTIYF
TRBJ2-3 TRBV7-3 14 many NA TGTGCCAGCAGCTTAACGGGAGGCACAGATACGCAGTATTTT CASSLTGGTDTQYF
TRBJ1-2 TRBV2 14 many TRBD1 TGTGCCAGCAGTCAAAGACAGGGTAACTATGGCTACACCTTC CASSQRQGNYGYTF
TRBJ2-1 TRBV5-1 15 many NA TGCGCCAGCAGCTTAGACAGGCCCTACTACAATGAGCAGTTCTTC CASSLDRPYYNEQFF
TRBJ2-5 TRBV4-2 19 few TRBD2 TGTGCCAGCAGCCCACCGGGTAGCGGGAGGGCCGCGCTTAGGGAGACCCAGTACTTC CASSPPGSGRAALRETQYF
TRBJ2-2 TRBV2 13 NA NA TGTGCCAGCAGTTACGTCCAGACCGGGGAGCTGTTTTTT CASSYVQTGELFF
TRBJ2-7 TRBV11-2 17 many TRBD2 TGTGCCAGCAGCTTAGGACTAGCGGGGGCGGGTACCTACGAGCAGTACTTC CASSLGLAGAGTYEQYF
TRBJ2-3 TRBV20-1 13 many NA TGCAGCACGGTCAAGAGGGGCCCAGATACGCAGTATTTT CSTVKRGPDTQYF
TRBJ2-1 TRBV6-1 13 many NA TGTGCCAGCACCCTGAGCTCCTACAATGAGCAGTTCTTC CASTLSSYNEQFF
TRBJ1-4 TRBV24-1 13 many NA TGTGCCACCAGTGAACCAGGTAGTGAAAAACTGTTTTTT CATSEPGSEKLFF
TRBJ2-7 TRBV7-9 15 NA NA TGTGCCAGCAGCCGACCCACTAGTTCGTCTTACGAGCAGTACTTC CASSRPTSSSYEQYF
TRBJ1-6 TRBV7-9 15 many NA TGTGCCAGCAGAGGTCAGACGACCTATAATTCACCCCTCCACTTT CASRGQTTYNSPLHF
TRBJ1-5 TRBV19 19 many TRBD1 TGTGCCAGTAGTGGAGGGGGCTCGTGGCAAGGGTATAGCAATCAGCCCCAGCATTTT CASSGGGSWQGYSNQPQHF
TRBJ1-6 TRBV30 15 many NA TGTGCCTGGAGAATGCAGAGCTCCTATAATTCACCCCTCCACTTT CAWRMQSSYNSPLHF
TRBJ2-7 TRBV20-1 16 many NA TGCAGTGCTAGAGATGTCGGCAGGGATGGGCTCTACGAGCAGTACTTC CSARDVGRDGLYEQYF
TRBJ2-7 TRBV5-1 14 NA TRBD2 TGCGCCAGCAATGGAGCGGGGGGACTTACCGAGCAGTACTTC CASNGAGGLTEQYF
TRBJ1-6 TRBV20-1 9 NA NA TGCAGTGCTAACCCACCCCTCCACTTT CSANPPLHF
TRBJ1-2 TRBV19 15 NA TRBD1 TGTGCCAGCTCACGGGGACAGGGAATCGGTCGGGGCTACACCTTC CASSRGQGIGRGYTF
TRBJ2-7 TRBV2 11 medium-sized NA TGTGCCAGCAGTTACTCCTACGAGCAGTACTTC CASSYSYEQYF
TRBJ2-7 TRBV7-3 11 NA TRBD1 TGTGCCAGCAGCTGGACAGGGGGCGAGTACTTC CASSWTGGEYF
TRBJ2-1 TRBV10-3 21 many NA TGTGCCATCAGTGAGTCGTTAACCTTAGTAATGACATATAGAGATTACAATGAGCAGTTCTTC CAISESLTLVMTYRDYNEQFF
TRBJ2-3 TRBV29-1 14 many TRBD1 TGCAGCGTTGAAGGGACAGGGAGCACAGATACGCAGTATTTT CSVEGTGSTDTQYF
TRBJ1-6 TRBV4-1 17 many TRBD1 TGCGCCAGCAGCCAAGTCCCCCGACAGGGACGAAATTCACCCCTCCACTTT CASSQVPRQGRNSPLHF
TRBJ2-3 TRBV4-2 14 few NA TGTGCCAGCAGCCAAGAGGCGATCACAGATACGCAGTATTTT CASSQEAITDTQYF
TRBJ2-3 TRBV15 16 NA TRBD1 TGTGCCACCAGCCAGGGCACAACAGGGGGCACAGATACGCAGTATTTT CATSQGTTGGTDTQYF
TRBJ2-1 TRBV24-1 15 NA TRBD1 TGTGCCACCAGTGGGAGACAGGGTTCCTACAATGAGCAGTTCTTC CATSGRQGSYNEQFF
TRBJ1-1 TRBV19 15 many NA TGTGCCAGTAGTATATCGGGGGCGGGGAACACTGAAGCTTTCTTT CASSISGAGNTEAFF
TRBJ2-5 TRBV5-8 16 few TRBD2 TGTGCCAGCAGCTTACCTAGGACTAGCGTACAAGAGACCCAGTACTTC CASSLPRTSVQETQYF
TRBJ1-2 TRBV24-1 12 many TRBD1 TGTGCCACCTCACAGGGGGGGGTTGGCTACACCTTC CATSQGGVGYTF
TRBJ1-5 TRBV6-1 14 NA NA TGTGCCAGCAGTTCGGACGGTAGCAATCAGTCCCAGCATTTT CASSSDGSNQSQHF
TRBJ1-6 TRBV4-2 15 many NA TGTGCCAGCAGCCAATTTATGGCCAACAATTCACCCCTCCACTTT CASSQFMANNSPLHF
TRBJ1-2 TRBV7-2 13 many NA TGTGCCAGCAGCTTAGAACGAGCCGGGGGCTACACCTTC CASSLERAGGYTF
TRBJ2-3 TRBV24-1 15 many NA TGTGCCACCAGTCCTTCTGGAGATAGCACAGATACGCAGTATTTT CATSPSGDSTDTQYF
TRBJ1-1 TRBV19 14 many TRBD1 TGTGCCAGTACCCTAGGACAGGGGGGCACTGAAGCTTTCTTT CASTLGQGGTEAFF
TRBJ1-3 TRBV4-1 17 many TRBD1 TGCGCCAGCAGCCAGGGACGTAGGACAGGGGAGGGAAACACCATATATTTT CASSQGRRTGEGNTIYF
TRBJ1-4 TRBV7-2 13 few NA TGTGCCAGCAGCTTATATGCTAATGAAAAACTGTTTTTT CASSLYANEKLFF
TRBJ1-2 TRBV2 15 many TRBD1 TGTGCCAGCAGATTAGACCAGGGGGTTAACTATGGCTACACCTTC CASRLDQGVNYGYTF
TRBJ2-1 TRBV19 14 NA TRBD1 TGTGCCAGTAGTCCGGCCAGGGGGTCGAATGAGCAGTTCTTC CASSPARGSNEQFF